This entry lists 14 T cell receptor beta chains sequenced from one sample in a study of blood T cells in healthy people across ages. A second about 6 to 12 cycle PCR used barcoded and J-beta primers. TCRdb reanalysed the 5' RACE reads using MiXCR and keeps one entry per CDR3 protein. The table has under 950,000 distinct CDR3 sequences, 22% seen once. The sequenced material came from blood. The source of these receptors is a man in his 70s in good health.

This clonotype was recorded a few times. The rearrangement links TRBV15 to TRBJ2-5; TRBD1 is a possible D gene (5 bases). Between the trimmed V and J ends, which lost 0 bases and 2 bases, there was a span of 10 bases. The germline V gene has CDR1 LNHNV and CDR2 YYDKDF (reference sequence). CDR3 length: 15 amino acids. The CDR3 sequence: CATSREWGGQETQYF. CDR3 DNA sequence: TGTGCCACCAGCAGAGAATGGGGCGGACAAGAGACCCAGTACTTC.

The genes are TRBV20-1 and TRBJ1-1, with no clear D. The CDR3 is made up of 15 amino acids. The V and J ends lost 3 bases and 1 base respectively, with 15 bases between them. Germline V gene sequence: CDR1 DFQATT, CDR2 SNEGSKA (reference sequence). The chain's CDR3 is CSARRRLGGNTEAFF. The CDR3 DNA reads as TGCAGTGCTAGGCGGCGGCTGGGAGGGAACACTGAAGCTTTCTTT.

A few counts support this clonotype. The chain has TRBV4-1 and TRBJ2-4; D call uncertain. The germline V gene encodes CDR1 MGHRA and CDR2 YSYEKL. V lost 0 bases and J 15 bases, leaving 15 bases between the germline ends. The CDR3 runs to 13 residues. The CDR3 DNA follows: TGCGCCAGCAGCCAAGATCGGCCCACGGTGTGGTACTTC. It codes for CASSQDRPTVWYF.

In this sample, this clonotype turned up a few times. CDR3 in amino acids: CASSQWGRGYTF. CDR3 in DNA: TGTGCCAGCAGCCAATGGGGGCGCGGCTACACCTTC. The chain recombines TRBV3-1 with TRBJ1-2; possibly TRBD1 for D (6 bases). The CDR3 is made up of 12 amino acids. V was trimmed by 2 bases and J by 8 bases, leaving 9 bases between them. The germline gives CDR1 LGHDT, CDR2 YNNKEL (reference sequence).

About this clonotype: This is likely a read error, given that the CDR3 carries no conserved phenylalanine or tryptophan at its end. This chain uses TRBV7-9 with TRBJ1-5; 7 bases agree with TRBD1. This CDR3 comprises 16 residues. Unmatched junction bases numbered 11, after V lost 5 bases and J lost 4 bases. Germline V gene data show CDR1 as SEHNR and CDR2 as FQNEAQ (reference sequence). The CDR3 DNA is TGTGCCAGCAGCATATCCGGGACAGAGCCAAATCAGCCCCAGCATTCT. It specifies CASSISGTEPNQPQHS.

The chain carries TRBV20-1 and TRBJ2-5; 8 bases map to TRBD1. The DNA end is more similar to TRBJ2-7, so the J call may be wrong. Germline values: CDR1 DFQATT, CDR2 SNEGSKA (reference sequence). The CDR3 has 14 residues. The CDR3 loop is CSARGQGFTYEQYF. CDR3 DNA sequence: TGCAGTGCTAGAGGACAGGGGTTTACTTACGAGCAGTACTTC.

The rearrangement uses TRBV11-3 and TRBJ2-1; perhaps TRBD1 as D (6 bases). The CDR3 covers 15 residues. The germline gives CDR1 SGHNT, CDR2 YENEEA. The germline V and J ends were trimmed by 5 bases and 7 bases, with 18 bases remaining between them. The CDR3 coding sequence is TGTGCCAGCAGCGTCGATGTGGGGGCCAGGAATGAGCAGTTCTTC. Residues: CASSVDVGARNEQFF.

This clonotype was seen only a few times. The genes are TRBV20-1 and TRBJ2-3, with D possibly TRBD1 on 6 matching bases. The CDR3 consists of 15 residues. V was cut by 1 base and J by 3 bases, with 14 bases left in between. Germline V gene data show CDR1 as DFQATT and CDR2 as SNEGSKA (reference sequence). The chain's CDR3 is CSARGGRGWTDTQYF. The CDR3, as DNA: TGCAGTGCTAGAGGGGGCAGGGGTTGGACAGATACGCAGTATTTT.

The chain joins TRBV20-1 to TRBJ2-1; D gene unclear. Trimming stripped 2 bases from V and 7 bases from J, with 21 bases between. Looked up from germline, CDR1 is DFQATT and CDR2 is SNEGSKA (reference sequence). This CDR3 is built from 16 residues. CDR3 nucleotides: TGCAGTGCTAGAATGTTTCTGGCGCGGAGATTGAATGAGCAGTTCTTC. This encodes CSARMFLARRLNEQFF.

This clonotype was seen only a few times. The gene calls are TRBV5-1 and TRBJ2-5; no clear D gene. This CDR3 region has 17 residues. The germline gives CDR1 SGHRS, CDR2 YFSETQ. Trimming shortened V by 0 bases and J by 1 base, and 16 bases separated the two germline ends. In DNA form, the CDR3 reads TGCGCCAGCAGCTTGGCCGTGGGCTTATTTACCCAAGAGACCCAGTACTTC. Its protein product is CASSLAVGLFTQETQYF.

The chain uses TRBV5-8 and TRBJ1-3, with 7 bases matching TRBD1. CDR3 length equals 16 residues. V shed 4 bases, J shed 4 bases, and the junction held 11 bases outside the gene matches. The germline CDR1 and CDR2 sequences are SGHTS and YDEGEE. CDR3 residues: CASSRSGTEIGNTIYF. The DNA for the CDR3 is TGTGCCAGCAGCCGAAGTGGGACAGAAATCGGAAACACCATATATTTT. The entire variable domain, with the rest obtained from reference TRBV5-8 and TRBJ1-3, is as follows: EAGVTQSPTHLIKTRGQQATLRCSPISGHTSVYWYQQALGLGLQFLLWYDEGEERNRGNFPPRFSGRQFPNYSSELNVNALELEDSALYLCASSRSGTEIGNTIYFGEGSWLTVV.

The J gene is TRBJ2-1, the V gene TRBV3-1; the match to TRBD2 covers 8 bases. After removal of 3 bases from V and 7 bases from J, the junction contained 8 bases not matched to a gene. Germline loops: CDR1 LGHDT, CDR2 YNNKEL (reference sequence). The CDR3 runs 15 residues. CDR3 sequence (DNA): TGTGCCAGCAGCCACACTCCGGGACTAGGTAATGAGCAGTTCTTC. As protein: CASSHTPGLGNEQFF.

This clonotype was seen at least ten times. The chain combines TRBV3-1 with TRBJ2-1; unclear D gene. V was pared by 5 bases and J by 7 bases, with 9 bases between. Germline V gene sequence: CDR1 LGHDT, CDR2 YNNKEL (reference sequence). The CDR3 extends over 12 amino acids. In nucleotides, the CDR3 is TGTGCCAGCAGCTACCTCAGGAATGAGCAGTTCTTC. Its translation is CASSYLRNEQFF.

The chain couples TRBV12-3 or TRBV12-4 to TRBJ1-5; D perhaps matches TRBD1 (5 bases). Deletions cut 7 bases from V and 0 bases from J, with 13 bases between. This CDR3 contains 15 residues. CDR3 loop: CASILTGGSNQPQHF. The DNA of the CDR3 is TGTGCCAGCATCCTGACCGGGGGTAGCAATCAGCCCCAGCATTTT.